Below, 17 T cell receptor beta chains from the same sample are listed, as sequenced in a study of CXCR3-negative and CXCR3-positive naive CD8 T cells. 5' RACE that incorporated UMI labels was used to prepare the TRB cDNA libraries. From its re-call of the 5' RACE reads, TCRdb lists each CDR3 protein once, without DNA. The sample features 45,000 or so distinct CDR3 sequences, with around 15% in its top ten. Sequenced input: memory CD8+ T cells from blood. The receptors were sampled from a human donor in good health. Some clones in this sample may be carry-over from other donors' samples.

V usage is TRBV5-1 and J usage is TRBJ2-3; the TCRdb call, TRBD2, lacks DNA for checking. Germline V gene sequence: CDR1 SGHRS, CDR2 YFSETQ. The CDR3 sequence is 20 residues long. The CDR3 reads CASSPHWVAGDGLGTDTQYF. The entire variable domain, with the rest obtained from reference TRBV5-1 and TRBJ2-3, is as follows: KAGVTQTPRYLIKTRGQQVTLSCSPISGHRSVSWYQQTPGQGLQFLFEYFSETQRNKGNFPGRFSGRQFSNSRSEMNVSTLELGDSALYLCASSPHWVAGDGLGTDTQYFGPGTRLTVL.

V usage is TRBV15 and J usage is TRBJ1-5; the TCRdb call, TRBD1, lacks DNA for checking. The CDR3 is 14 residues long. Germline-derived CDR1 and CDR2 are LNHNV and YYDKDF (reference sequence). CDR3 region: CATDTGTVNQPQHF.

The rearrangement joins TRBV7-9 to TRBJ2-7; no DNA is available, so the TRBD1 call from TCRdb remains unchecked. Germline CDR1 and CDR2: SEHNR and FQNEAQ (reference sequence). This CDR3 contains 15 residues. The CDR3 reads CASSLYPGADYEQYF.

The chain combines TRBV29-1 with TRBJ1-1. CDR1 is SQVTM and CDR2 is ANQGSEA in the germline V gene. This CDR3 contains 14 residues. The CDR3 sequence: CSVEGRTDGTEAFF. Complete variable domain (other parts from reference TRBV29-1 and TRBJ1-1): SAVISQKPSRDICQRGTSLTIQCQVDSQVTMMFWYRQQPGQSLTLIATANQGSEATYESGFVIDKFPISRPNLTFSTLTVSNMSPEDSSIYLCSVEGRTDGTEAFFGQGTRLTVV.

This chain links TRBV21-1 with TRBJ2-5; TCRdb returns TRBD2, unconfirmable since there is no DNA. TRBV21-1 represents a pseudogene. The CDR3 sequence is 13 residues long. CDR3 residues: CASSHGPRETQYF.

The chain is built from TRBV29-1 and TRBJ2-1. This CDR3 is built from 16 residues. Germline CDR1 SQVTM, CDR2 ANQGSEA. CDR3 sequence: CSVVVLSVSSYNEQFF.

This chain joins TRBV7-9 and TRBJ2-7; TCRdb returns TRBD2, unconfirmable since there is no DNA. The CDR3 consists of 13 residues. Germline V gives CDR1 SEHNR, CDR2 FQNEAQ (reference sequence). The chain's CDR3 is CADSGRAAYEQYF.

This chain links TRBV28 with TRBJ2-7; TCRdb picks TRBD2, but there is no DNA to check that call. This CDR3 contains 15 residues. Germline CDR1 is MDHEN and CDR2 is SYDVKM. CDR3 region: CASSFSSAGGYEQYF.

The chain has TRBV28 and TRBJ1-4; TCRdb's D call of TRBD1 is untestable without DNA. The CDR3 consists of 15 residues. CDR1 is MDHEN, CDR2 SYDVKM, per germline. CDR3 sequence: CASSTLGGRKEKLFF.

This chain connects TRBV27 to TRBJ1-5. Germline V gives CDR1 MNHEY, CDR2 SMNVEV (reference sequence). The CDR3 extends over 12 amino acids. CDR3 amino acids: CASSPVNQPQHF.

The chain employs TRBV2 and TRBJ1-4. This CDR3 is 15 amino acids long. CDR1 and CDR2 from the germline V gene are SNHLY and FYNNEI. This CDR3 reads CASSERVGLNEKLFF.

The chain couples TRBV11-2 to TRBJ1-6. The germline gives CDR1 SGHAT, CDR2 FQNNGV. CDR3 length: 17 amino acids. CDR3 protein: CASSFLTGGSYNSPLHF. The variable domain in full, with the rest retrieved from reference TRBV11-2 and TRBJ1-6, is EAGVAQSPRYKIIEKRQSVAFWCNPISGHATLYWYQQILGQGPKLLIQFQNNGVVDDSQLPKDRFSAERLKGVDSTLKIQPAKLEDSAVYLCASSFLTGGSYNSPLHFGNGTRLTVT.

The genes are TRBV19 and TRBJ1-5; lacking DNA, the TRBD1 call made by TCRdb goes unchecked. Per germline, CDR1 LNHDA and CDR2 SQIVND (reference sequence). The CDR3 contains 16 residues. The CDR3 sequence: CASSPTDRHIYQPQHF.

This chain connects TRBV6-5 to TRBJ2-1; TCRdb outputs TRBD1, but without DNA this stays unchecked. CDR1 and CDR2 from the germline V gene are MNHEY and SVGAGI. The CDR3 consists of 15 residues. The CDR3 sequence is CASSRDRVGTNEQFF.

This chain connects TRBV28 to TRBJ1-1; TCRdb's assignment of TRBD1 cannot be checked, as there is no DNA. The CDR3 covers 13 residues. Germline loops: CDR1 MDHEN, CDR2 SYDVKM. The CDR3 sequence: CASSTRAITRAFF.

The chain joins TRBV12-3 or TRBV12-4 to TRBJ2-1; TCRdb's D call of TRBD2 is untestable without DNA. The CDR3 runs 13 residues. This CDR3 is CASSGRLAREQFF.

The chain couples TRBV29-1 to TRBJ2-3; TCRdb's D call, TRBD2, is unchecked because there is no DNA. Germline lookup yields CDR1 SQVTM and CDR2 ANQGSEA. The CDR3 length is 13 residues. This chain's CDR3 is CSVLAGGLLTQYF.